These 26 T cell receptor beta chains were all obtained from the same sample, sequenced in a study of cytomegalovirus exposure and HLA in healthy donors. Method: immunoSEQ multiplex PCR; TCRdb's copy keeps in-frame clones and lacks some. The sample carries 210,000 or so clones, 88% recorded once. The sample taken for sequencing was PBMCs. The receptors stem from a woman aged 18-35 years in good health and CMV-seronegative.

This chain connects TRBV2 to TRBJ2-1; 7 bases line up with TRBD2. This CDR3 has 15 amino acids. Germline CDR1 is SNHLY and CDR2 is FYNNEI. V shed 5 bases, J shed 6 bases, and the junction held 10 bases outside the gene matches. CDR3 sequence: CASSYWGGGSNEQFF. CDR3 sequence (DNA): TGTGCCAGCAGTTACTGGGGGGGAGGGTCCAATGAGCAGTTCTTC.

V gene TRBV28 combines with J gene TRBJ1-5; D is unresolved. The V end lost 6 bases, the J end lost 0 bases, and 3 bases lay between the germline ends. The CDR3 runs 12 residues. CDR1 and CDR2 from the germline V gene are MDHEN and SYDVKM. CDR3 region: CASSFSNQPQHF. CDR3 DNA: TGTGCCAGCAGCTTTAGCAATCAGCCCCAGCATTTT.

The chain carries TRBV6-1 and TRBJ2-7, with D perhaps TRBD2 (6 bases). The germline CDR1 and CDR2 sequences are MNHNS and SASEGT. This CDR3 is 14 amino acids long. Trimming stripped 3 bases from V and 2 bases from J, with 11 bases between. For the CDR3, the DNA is TGTGCCAGCAGTGAGACGGGACTCACCTACGAGCAGTACTTC. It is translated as CASSETGLTYEQYF.

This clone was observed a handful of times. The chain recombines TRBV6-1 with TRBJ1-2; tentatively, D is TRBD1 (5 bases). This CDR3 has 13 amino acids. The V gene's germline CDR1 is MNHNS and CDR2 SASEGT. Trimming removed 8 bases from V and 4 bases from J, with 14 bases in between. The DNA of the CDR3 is TGTGCCAGCCGTAGGGGCGCTGGCTATGGCTACACCTTC. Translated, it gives CASRRGAGYGYTF.

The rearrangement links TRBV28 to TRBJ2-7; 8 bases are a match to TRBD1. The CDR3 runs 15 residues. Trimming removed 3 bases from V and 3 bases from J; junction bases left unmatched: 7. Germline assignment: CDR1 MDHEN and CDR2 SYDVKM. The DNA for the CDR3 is TGTGCCAGCAGTTTTTCCGGGACAGGTTACTACGAGCAGTACTTC. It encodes CASSFSGTGYYEQYF.

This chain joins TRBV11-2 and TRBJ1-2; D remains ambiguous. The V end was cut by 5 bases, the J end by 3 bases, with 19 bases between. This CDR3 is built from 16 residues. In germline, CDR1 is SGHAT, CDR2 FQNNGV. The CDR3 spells CASSALRSLSHYGYTF. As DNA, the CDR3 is TGTGCCAGCAGCGCCCTCCGGAGCCTTTCGCACTATGGCTACACCTTC.

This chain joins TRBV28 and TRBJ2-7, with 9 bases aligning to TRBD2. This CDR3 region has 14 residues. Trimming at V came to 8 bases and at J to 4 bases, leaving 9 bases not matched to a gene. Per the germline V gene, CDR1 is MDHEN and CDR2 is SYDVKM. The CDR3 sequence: CASRGGGVDYEQYF. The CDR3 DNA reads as TGTGCCAGCCGCGGGGGGGGAGTGGATTACGAGCAGTACTTC.

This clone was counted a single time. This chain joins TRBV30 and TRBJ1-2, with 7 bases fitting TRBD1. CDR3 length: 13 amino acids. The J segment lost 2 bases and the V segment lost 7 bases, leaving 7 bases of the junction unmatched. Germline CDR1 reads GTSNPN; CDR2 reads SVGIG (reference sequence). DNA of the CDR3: TGTGCCTTGCGAAAGGGACAGAACTATGGCTACACCTTC. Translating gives CALRKGQNYGYTF.

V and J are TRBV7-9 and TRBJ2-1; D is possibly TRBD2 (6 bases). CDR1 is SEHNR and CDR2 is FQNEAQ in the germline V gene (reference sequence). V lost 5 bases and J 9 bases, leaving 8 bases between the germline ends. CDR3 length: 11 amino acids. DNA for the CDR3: TGTGCCAGCAGCCCGCGGGGTGAGCAGTTCTTC. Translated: CASSPRGEQFF.

The CDR3: CASRNRVIYTGELFF. The CDR3 coding sequence is TGTGCCAGCAGGAACAGGGTTATTTACACCGGGGAGCTGTTTTTT. The chain recombines TRBV2 with TRBJ2-2, with D possibly being TRBD1 (6 bases). Trimming removed 6 bases from V and 3 bases from J, with 14 bases in between. The CDR3 contains 15 residues. Germline V gene lookup returns CDR1 SNHLY and CDR2 FYNNEI.

CDR3 protein: CSFRSFEGTGELFF. CDR3 coding DNA: TGCAGCTTCCGTTCCTTCGAGGGCACCGGGGAGCTGTTTTTT. This chain connects TRBV29-1 to TRBJ2-2; a possible D gene is TRBD2 (5 bases). The CDR3 extends over 14 amino acids. The V and J ends lost 8 bases and 4 bases respectively, with 17 bases between them. Per germline, CDR1 SQVTM and CDR2 ANQGSEA.

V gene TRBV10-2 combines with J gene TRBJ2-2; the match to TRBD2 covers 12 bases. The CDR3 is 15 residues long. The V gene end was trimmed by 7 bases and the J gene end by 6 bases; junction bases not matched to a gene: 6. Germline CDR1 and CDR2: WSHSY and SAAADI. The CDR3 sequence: CASTRTSGMAGELFF. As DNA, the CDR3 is TGCGCCAGCACCCGGACTAGCGGGATGGCCGGGGAGCTGTTTTTT.

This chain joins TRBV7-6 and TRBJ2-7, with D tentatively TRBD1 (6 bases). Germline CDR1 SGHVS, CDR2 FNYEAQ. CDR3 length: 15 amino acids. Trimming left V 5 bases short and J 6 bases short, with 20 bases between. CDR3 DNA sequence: TGTGCCAGCAGCCCAGGGACAACTTTAATTTCCGAGCAGTACTTC. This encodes CASSPGTTLISEQYF.

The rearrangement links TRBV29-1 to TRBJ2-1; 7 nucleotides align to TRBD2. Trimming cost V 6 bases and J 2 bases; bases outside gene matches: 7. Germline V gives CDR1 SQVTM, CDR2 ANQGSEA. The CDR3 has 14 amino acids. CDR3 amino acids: CSVVAGVTYNEQFF. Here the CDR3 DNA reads TGCAGCGTCGTAGCGGGTGTGACCTACAATGAGCAGTTCTTC.

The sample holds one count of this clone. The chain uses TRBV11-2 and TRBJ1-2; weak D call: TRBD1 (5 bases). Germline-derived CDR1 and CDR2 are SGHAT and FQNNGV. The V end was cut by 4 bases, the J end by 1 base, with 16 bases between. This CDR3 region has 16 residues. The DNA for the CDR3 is TGTGCCAGCAGCTCTCCGGCGGCCCAGGGTAACTATGGCTACACCTTC. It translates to CASSSPAAQGNYGYTF.

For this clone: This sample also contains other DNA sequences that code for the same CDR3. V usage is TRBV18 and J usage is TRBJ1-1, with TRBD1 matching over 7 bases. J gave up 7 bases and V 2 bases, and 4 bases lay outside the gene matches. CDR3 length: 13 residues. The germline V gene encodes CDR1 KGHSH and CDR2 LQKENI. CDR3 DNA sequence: TGTGCCAGCTCACCAGAGACAGGGAGTGAAGCTTTCTTT. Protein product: CASSPETGSEAFF. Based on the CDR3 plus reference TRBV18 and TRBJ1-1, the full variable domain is NAGVMQNPRHLVRRRGQEARLRCSPMKGHSHVYWYRQLPEEGLKFMVYLQKENIIDESGMPKERFSAEFPKEGPSILRIQQVVRGDSAAYFCASSPETGSEAFFGQGTRLTVV.

The CDR3 sequence: CASSPGQGAQTNEKLFF. In DNA form, the CDR3 reads TGTGCCAGCAGCCCGGGACAGGGGGCTCAGACTAATGAAAAACTGTTTTTT. V is TRBV11-2 and J is TRBJ1-4; TRBD1 matches at 12 bases. CDR1 is SGHAT and CDR2 is FQNNGV in the germline V gene. Trimming took 5 bases from V and 2 from J; bases not matched to a gene: 6. This CDR3 has 17 amino acids.

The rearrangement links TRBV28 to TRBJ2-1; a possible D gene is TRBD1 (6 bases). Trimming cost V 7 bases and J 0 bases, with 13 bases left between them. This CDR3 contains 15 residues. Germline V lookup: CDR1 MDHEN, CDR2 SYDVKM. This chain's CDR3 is CASTHTGRSYNEQFF. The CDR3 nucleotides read TGTGCCAGCACCCACACAGGGCGCTCCTACAATGAGCAGTTCTTC.

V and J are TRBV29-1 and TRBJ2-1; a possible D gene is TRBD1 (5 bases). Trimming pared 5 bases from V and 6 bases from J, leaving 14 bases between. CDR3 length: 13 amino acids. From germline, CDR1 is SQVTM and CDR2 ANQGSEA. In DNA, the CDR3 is TGCAGCGTTCCCGGACACTATTCCAATGAGCAGTTCTTC. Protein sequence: CSVPGHYSNEQFF.

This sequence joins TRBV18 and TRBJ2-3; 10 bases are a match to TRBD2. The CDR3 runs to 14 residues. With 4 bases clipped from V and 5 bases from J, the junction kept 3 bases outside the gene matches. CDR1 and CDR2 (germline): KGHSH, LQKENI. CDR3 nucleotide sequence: TGTGCCAGCTCACTCAGACTAGCGGGAGATACGCAGTATTTT. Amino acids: CASSLRLAGDTQYF.

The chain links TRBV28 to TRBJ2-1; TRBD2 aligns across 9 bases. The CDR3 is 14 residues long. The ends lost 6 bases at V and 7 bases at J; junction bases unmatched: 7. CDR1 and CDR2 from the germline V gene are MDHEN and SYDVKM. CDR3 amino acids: CASRAGLAGNEQFF. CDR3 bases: TGTGCCAGCAGGGCGGGACTAGCCGGTAATGAGCAGTTCTTC.

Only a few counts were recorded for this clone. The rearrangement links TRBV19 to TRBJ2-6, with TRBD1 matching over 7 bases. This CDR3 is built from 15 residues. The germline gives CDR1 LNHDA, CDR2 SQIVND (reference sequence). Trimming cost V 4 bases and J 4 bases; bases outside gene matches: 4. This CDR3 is CASSTPDRGANVLTF. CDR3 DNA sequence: TGTGCCAGTAGTACCCCGGACAGGGGGGCCAACGTCCTGACTTTC.

In DNA, the CDR3 is TGTGCCAGCAGGAAGCCGGGGTATCAGCCCCAGCATTTT. Translated: CASRKPGYQPQHF. The chain carries TRBV2 and TRBJ1-5; D remains unclear. V dropped 6 bases and J dropped 5 bases, with 11 bases sitting between them. The CDR3 has 13 amino acids. Per the germline V gene, CDR1 is SNHLY and CDR2 is FYNNEI.

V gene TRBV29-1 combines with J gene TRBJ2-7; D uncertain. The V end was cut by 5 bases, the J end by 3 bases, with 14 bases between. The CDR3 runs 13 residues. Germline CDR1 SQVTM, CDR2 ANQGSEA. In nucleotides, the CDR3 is TGCAGCGTTTATGCCGACACCGTCTACGAGCAGTACTTC. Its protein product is CSVYADTVYEQYF.

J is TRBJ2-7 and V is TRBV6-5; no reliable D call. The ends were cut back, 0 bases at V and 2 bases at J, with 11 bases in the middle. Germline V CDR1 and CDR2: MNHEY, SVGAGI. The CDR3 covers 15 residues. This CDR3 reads CASSYSRQLAYEQYF. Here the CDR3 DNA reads TGTGCCAGCAGTTACTCGAGGCAGCTGGCCTACGAGCAGTACTTC.

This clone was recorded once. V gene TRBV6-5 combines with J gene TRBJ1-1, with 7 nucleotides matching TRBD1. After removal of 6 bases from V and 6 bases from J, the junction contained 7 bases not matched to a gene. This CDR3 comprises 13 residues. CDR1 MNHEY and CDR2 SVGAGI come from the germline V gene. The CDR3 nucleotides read TGTGCCAGCAGCCTTAGACAGGGCCCTGAAGCTTTCTTT. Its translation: CASSLRQGPEAFF.